The 25 T cell receptor beta chains listed next were all sequenced from one sample in a study of STAT3 mutations in large granular lymphocyte leukemia. Study findings and constraints: In T-cell large granular lymphocyte leukemia, about half of patients showed multiple immunodominant subclonotypes.

Their recognized antigens are unknown. Generated by immunoSEQ multiplex PCR, the TCRdb table keeps only in-frame clones and is missing some. In the table there are 35,000 to 50,000 clones, roughly 81% of which are singletons. The specimen was PBMCs. These receptors were obtained from a human donor with T large granular lymphocyte leukemia. Some clones in this sample may be carry-over from other donors' samples.

The CDR3 sequence is CASSKGQNSGNTIYF. CDR3 nucleotide sequence: TGTGCCAGCAGCAAGGGACAGAATTCTGGAAACACCATATATTTT. The chain employs TRBV27 and TRBJ1-3, with 7 bases aligning to TRBD1. The CDR3 length is 15 residues. CDR1 is MNHEY and CDR2 is SMNVEV in the germline V gene (reference sequence). V dropped 6 bases and J dropped 1; count of bases not matched to a gene: 6.

The chain recombines TRBV12-5 with TRBJ2-3; D ambiguous. The ends were cut back, 3 bases at V and 2 bases at J, with 6 bases in the middle. CDR3 length: 13 residues. Per germline, CDR1 LGHNT and CDR2 FRNRAP. Written as DNA, the CDR3 is TGTGCTAGTGGTTTCCCGGACACAGATACGCAGTATTTT. Amino acid sequence: CASGFPDTDTQYF. Together with reference TRBV12-5 and TRBJ2-3, the CDR3 gives the full variable domain: DARVTQTPRHKVTEMGQEVTMRCQPILGHNTVFWYRQTMMQGLELLAYFRNRAPLDDSGMPKDRFSAEMPDATLATLKIQPSEPRDSAVYFCASGFPDTDTQYFGPGTRLTVL.

This chain links TRBV7-2 with TRBJ1-3, with 8 bases fitting TRBD1. Germline assignment: CDR1 SGHTA and CDR2 FQGNSA. The junction had 3 bases not matched to a gene; V was cut back by 1 base and J by 4 bases. The CDR3 is 15 amino acids. This chain's CDR3 is CASSLGTGNGNTIYF. The CDR3 DNA follows: TGTGCCAGCAGCTTAGGGACAGGGAACGGAAACACCATATATTTT.

V gene TRBV11-2 combines with J gene TRBJ2-7; 9 nucleotides match TRBD2. Germline assignment: CDR1 SGHAT and CDR2 FQNNGV. The CDR3 covers 14 residues. Losses at the gene ends were 4 bases for V and 4 bases for J; bases not matched to a gene: 5. The CDR3 DNA is TGTGCCAGCAGCTCCCTAGCGGGGTATTACGAGCAGTACTTC. Its translation: CASSSLAGYYEQYF.

The V call is TRBV19, the J call TRBJ1-2; the match to TRBD1 covers 7 bases. The ends lost 6 bases at V and 6 bases at J; junction bases unmatched: 10. Germline-derived CDR1 and CDR2 are LNHDA and SQIVND (reference sequence). The CDR3 extends over 14 amino acids. CDR3 region: CASRGGDREDGYTF. As DNA, the CDR3 is TGTGCCAGTAGGGGGGGTGACAGGGAAGATGGCTACACCTTC.

The gene calls are TRBV19 and TRBJ1-5, with D possibly matching TRBD1 (6 bases). V lost 1 base, J lost 2 bases, and 9 bases lay in between. Germline-derived CDR1 and CDR2 are LNHDA and SQIVND (reference sequence). This CDR3 spans 15 amino acids. Here the CDR3 reads CASSIGPGGNQPQHF. Here the CDR3 DNA reads TGTGCCAGTAGTATAGGGCCAGGGGGCAATCAGCCCCAGCATTTT.

DNA of the CDR3: TGCGCCAGCAGTGATTTCACATACGAGCAGTACGTC. Translating gives CASSDFTYEQYV. J is TRBJ2-7 and V is TRBV10-1; no clear D gene. The CDR3 is 12 amino acids. The V and J ends lost 3 bases and 4 bases respectively, with 7 bases between them. Germline V CDR1 and CDR2: WNHNN, SYGVQD (reference sequence).

V gene TRBV5-6 combines with J gene TRBJ2-7; D perhaps matches TRBD2 (5 bases). The CDR3 covers 15 residues. The germline V gene encodes CDR1 SGHDT and CDR2 YYEEEE. V was clipped by 2 bases and J by 2 bases, with 14 bases between them. In DNA form, the CDR3 reads TGTGCCAGCAGCTTCCGGGGATTGGGGACCTACGAGCAGTACGTC. Translating gives CASSFRGLGTYEQYV.

The rearrangement joins TRBV18 to TRBJ1-1; D is unresolved. V was trimmed by 6 bases and J by 4 bases, leaving 15 bases between them. Germline loops: CDR1 KGHSH, CDR2 LQKENI. The CDR3 extends over 14 amino acids. For the CDR3, the DNA is TGTGCCAGCTCCCCTGGTGCCGACGGCACTGAAGCTTTCTTT. It codes for CASSPGADGTEAFF.

The J gene is TRBJ2-3, the V gene TRBV5-4; TRBD2 matches at 9 bases. From germline, CDR1 is SGHNT and CDR2 YYREEE (reference sequence). The CDR3 has 16 residues. With V trimmed by 4 bases and J by 7 bases, 13 bases remained unmatched. The CDR3 loop is CASSRTGGGAPNTQYF. In nucleotides, the CDR3 is TGTGCCAGCAGCCGTACGGGCGGGGGGGCACCGAATACGCAGTATTTT.

The chain recombines TRBV5-1 with TRBJ2-5, with D unclear. The CDR3 has 14 amino acids. The germline gives CDR1 SGHRS, CDR2 YFSETQ. With 4 bases removed from V and 4 bases from J, the gap between germline ends came to 14 bases. DNA for the CDR3: TGCGCCAGCAGCACCGGGCCAGCACGAGAGACCCAGTACTTC. Protein: CASSTGPARETQYF.

CDR3 region: CASSLETGKASPLHF. The CDR3 DNA reads TGCGCCAGCAGCTTGGAAACAGGGAAGGCTTCACCCCTCCACTTT. The chain couples TRBV5-1 to TRBJ1-6; weak D call: TRBD1 (6 bases). The CDR3 runs to 15 residues. Trimming removed 0 bases from V and 9 bases from J, with 13 bases in between. Germline V lookup: CDR1 SGHRS, CDR2 YFSETQ. The entire variable domain, with the rest obtained from reference TRBV5-1 and TRBJ1-6, is as follows: KAGVTQTPRYLIKTRGQQVTLSCSPISGHRSVSWYQQTPGQGLQFLFEYFSETQRNKGNFPGRFSGRQFSNSRSEMNVSTLELGDSALYLCASSLETGKASPLHFGNGTRLTVT.

V gene TRBV6-5 combines with J gene TRBJ2-1; D gene ambiguous. Trimming took off 0 bases at V and 5 bases at J, with 8 bases between the two ends. The length of the CDR3 is 14 residues. The germline V gene encodes CDR1 MNHEY and CDR2 SVGAGI. The CDR3 DNA sequence: TGTGCCAGCAGTTACTCGTGGAGAAACAATGAGCAGTTCTTC. This sequence encodes CASSYSWRNNEQFF.

The chain carries TRBV7-9 and TRBJ2-2; no clear D gene. The V end was cut by 3 bases, the J end by 5 bases, with 13 bases between. CDR3 length: 15 residues. The germline V gene has CDR1 SEHNR and CDR2 FQNEAQ (reference sequence). The CDR3 coding sequence is TGTGCCAGCAGCTTGGCCGAGACACGGACCGGGGAGCTGTTTTTT. Residues: CASSLAETRTGELFF.

CDR3 in DNA: TGTGCCAGCTCACCGACCGGGACAGGGGCCTACGAGCAGTACGTC. It encodes CASSPTGTGAYEQYV. The chain couples TRBV18 to TRBJ2-7; 10 nucleotides align to TRBD1. This CDR3 has 15 amino acids. The ends lost 3 bases at V and 2 bases at J; junction bases unmatched: 4. Germline V lookup: CDR1 KGHSH, CDR2 LQKENI.

J is TRBJ1-1 and V is TRBV4-1; D might be TRBD1 (6 bases). The germline V and J ends were trimmed by 6 bases and 4 bases, with 12 bases remaining between them. The CDR3 is 13 residues long. The germline CDR1 and CDR2 sequences are MGHRA and YSYEKL. For the CDR3, the DNA is TGCGCCAGCAGGCTACAGGGTGGCACTGAAGCTTTCTTT. Translated, it gives CASRLQGGTEAFF.

This chain links TRBV12-5 with TRBJ1-1, with TRBD1 identical over 9 bases. This CDR3 is 15 amino acids long. V shed 6 bases, J shed 5 bases, and the junction held 10 bases outside the gene matches. Germline loops: CDR1 LGHNT, CDR2 FRNRAP. The CDR3 DNA reads as TGTGCTAGTGGCCCCTCGGACAGGGGCGGGACTGAAGCTTTCTTT. It specifies CASGPSDRGGTEAFF.

The CDR3 is CASSQTGQGAGGYTF. The CDR3 DNA follows: TGCGCCAGCAGCCAAACCGGACAGGGGGCGGGTGGCTACACCTTC. The chain combines TRBV4-3 with TRBJ1-2, with 11 nucleotides matching TRBD1. Germline CDR1 is LGHNA and CDR2 is YSLEER. The CDR3 extends over 15 amino acids. J lost 7 bases, V lost 2 bases, and 6 bases had no gene match.

CDR3 protein: CASSVLGFTNYGYTF. The CDR3 DNA sequence: TGTGCCAGCAGCGTATTGGGCTTCACGAACTATGGCTACACCTTC. The chain combines TRBV9 with TRBJ1-2; D gene uncertain. Trimming pared 1 base from V and 2 bases from J, leaving 12 bases between. The CDR3 spans 15 residues. Germline CDR1 SGDLS, CDR2 YYNGEE.

In regard to this clone: Other DNA sequences within the sample encode an identical CDR3. The rearrangement links TRBV5-1 to TRBJ1-4; the D is unclear. CDR1 SGHRS and CDR2 YFSETQ come from the germline V gene. The CDR3 is made up of 14 amino acids. Trimming cost V 0 bases and J 2 bases, with 5 bases left between them. The CDR3 reads CASSLDSTNEKLFF. The CDR3 DNA reads TGCGCCAGCAGCTTGGACTCGACTAATGAAAAACTGTTTTTT.

This clone has a single count. The chain employs TRBV11-2 and TRBJ1-1, with D possibly being TRBD1 (5 bases). The CDR3 has 13 amino acids. V was clipped by 6 bases and J by 1 base, with 9 bases between them. Per the germline V gene, CDR1 is SGHAT and CDR2 is FQNNGV. CDR3 sequence reads: CASSRTGNTEAFF. CDR3 sequence (DNA): TGTGCCAGCAGTCGCACAGGGAACACTGAAGCTTTCTTT.

This chain uses TRBV7-2 with TRBJ1-1; D unresolved. Germline V gene data show CDR1 as SGHTA and CDR2 as FQGNSA. The CDR3 spans 15 residues. The germline V and J ends were trimmed by 1 base and 1 base, with 10 bases remaining between them. CDR3 loop: CASSLGYSWNTEAFF. The DNA of the CDR3 is TGTGCCAGCAGCTTAGGCTACAGCTGGAACACTGAAGCTTTCTTT.

The rearrangement uses TRBV29-1 and TRBJ2-7; D ambiguous. Germline loops: CDR1 SQVTM, CDR2 ANQGSEA. There are 14 residues in the CDR3. Trimming left V 5 bases short and J 0 bases short, with 14 bases between. The DNA for the CDR3 is TGCAGCGTTAGTTTTTACCTTAGCTCCTACGAGCAGTACTTC. As protein: CSVSFYLSSYEQYF.

This clone was detected a few times. J is TRBJ2-2 and V is TRBV4-2; TRBD2 agrees at 9 bases. The germline V gene has CDR1 LGHNA and CDR2 YNFKEQ. After removal of 1 base from V and 7 bases from J, the junction contained 13 bases not matched to a gene. The CDR3 extends over 18 amino acids. The CDR3 region has the DNA TGTGCCAGCAGCCAAGGGGTACTCAGGCGGGGGGGCTTCGGGGAGCTGTTTTTT. It specifies CASSQGVLRRGGFGELFF.

This clone appeared a few times. As DNA, the CDR3 is TGTGCCAGCAGAAGGACAGGGGGTCTCTATGGCTACACCTTC. Protein: CASRRTGGLYGYTF. The rearrangement uses TRBV27 and TRBJ1-2; 10 nucleotides line up with TRBD1. V lost 6 bases, J lost 4 bases, and 5 bases stayed unmatched. Germline CDR1 MNHEY, CDR2 SMNVEV (reference sequence). CDR3 size: 14 residues.